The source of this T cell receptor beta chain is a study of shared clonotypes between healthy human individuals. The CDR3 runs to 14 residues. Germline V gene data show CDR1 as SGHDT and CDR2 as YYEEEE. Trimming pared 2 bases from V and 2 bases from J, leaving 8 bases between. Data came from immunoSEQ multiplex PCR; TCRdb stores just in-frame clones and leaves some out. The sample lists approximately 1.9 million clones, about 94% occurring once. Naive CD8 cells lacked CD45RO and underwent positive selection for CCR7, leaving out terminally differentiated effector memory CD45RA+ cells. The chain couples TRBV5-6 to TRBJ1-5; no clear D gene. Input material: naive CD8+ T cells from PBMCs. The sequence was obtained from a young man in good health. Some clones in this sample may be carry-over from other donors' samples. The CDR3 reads CASSFWRGNQPQHF. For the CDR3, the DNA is TGTGCCAGCAGCTTCTGGAGGGGCAATCAGCCCCAGCATTTT. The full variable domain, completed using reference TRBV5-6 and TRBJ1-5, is DAGVTQSPTHLIKTRGQQVTLRCSPKSGHDTVSWYQQALGQGPQFIFQYYEEEERQRGNFPDRFSGHQFPNYSSELNVNALLLGDSALYLCASSFWRGNQPQHFGDGTRLSIL.